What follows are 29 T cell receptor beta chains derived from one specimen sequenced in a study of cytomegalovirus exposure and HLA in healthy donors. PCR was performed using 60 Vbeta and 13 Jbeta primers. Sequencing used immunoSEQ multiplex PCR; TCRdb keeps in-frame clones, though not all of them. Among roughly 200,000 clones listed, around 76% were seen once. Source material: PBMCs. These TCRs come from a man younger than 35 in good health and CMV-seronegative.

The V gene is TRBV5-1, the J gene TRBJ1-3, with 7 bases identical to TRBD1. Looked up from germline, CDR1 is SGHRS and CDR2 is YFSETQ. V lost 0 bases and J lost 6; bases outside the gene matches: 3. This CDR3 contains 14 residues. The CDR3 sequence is CASSLGGGLNTIYF. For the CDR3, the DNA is TGCGCCAGCAGCTTGGGAGGGGGCTTAAACACCATATATTTT.

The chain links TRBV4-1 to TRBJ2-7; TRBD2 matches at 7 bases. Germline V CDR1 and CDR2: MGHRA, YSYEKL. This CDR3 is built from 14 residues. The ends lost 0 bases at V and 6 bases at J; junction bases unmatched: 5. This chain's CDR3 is CASSQDQAGAEQYF. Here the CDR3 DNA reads TGCGCCAGCAGCCAAGATCAGGCGGGAGCCGAGCAGTACTTC.

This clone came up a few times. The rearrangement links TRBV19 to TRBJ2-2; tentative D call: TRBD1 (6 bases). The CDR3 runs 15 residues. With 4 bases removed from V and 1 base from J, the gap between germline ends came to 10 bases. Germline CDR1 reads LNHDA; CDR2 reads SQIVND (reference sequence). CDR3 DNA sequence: TGTGCCAGTAGTAGACAGGCTTTGAACACCGGGGAGCTGTTTTTT. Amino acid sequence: CASSRQALNTGELFF.

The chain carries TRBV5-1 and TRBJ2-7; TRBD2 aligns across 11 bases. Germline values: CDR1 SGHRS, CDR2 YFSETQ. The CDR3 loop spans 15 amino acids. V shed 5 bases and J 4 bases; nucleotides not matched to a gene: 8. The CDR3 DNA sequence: TGCGCCAGCAGAGGCGGGACTAGCGGATTTTACGAGCAGTACTTC. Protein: CASRGGTSGFYEQYF.

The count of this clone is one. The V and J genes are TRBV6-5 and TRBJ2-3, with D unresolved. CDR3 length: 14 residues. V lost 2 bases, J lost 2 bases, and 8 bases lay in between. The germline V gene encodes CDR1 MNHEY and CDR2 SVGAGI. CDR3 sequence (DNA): TGTGCCAGCAGTTACAGCAGACACACAGATACGCAGTATTTT. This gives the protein CASSYSRHTDTQYF.

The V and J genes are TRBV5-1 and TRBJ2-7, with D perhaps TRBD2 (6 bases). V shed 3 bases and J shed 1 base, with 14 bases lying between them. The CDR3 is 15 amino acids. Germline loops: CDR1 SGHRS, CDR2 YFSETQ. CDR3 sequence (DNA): TGCGCCAGCAGCTCCCGGAGGGGCACGTCCTACGAGCAGTACTTC. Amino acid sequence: CASSSRRGTSYEQYF. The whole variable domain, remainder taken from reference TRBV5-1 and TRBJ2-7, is KAGVTQTPRYLIKTRGQQVTLSCSPISGHRSVSWYQQTPGQGLQFLFEYFSETQRNKGNFPGRFSGRQFSNSRSEMNVSTLELGDSALYLCASSSRRGTSYEQYFGPGTRLTVT.

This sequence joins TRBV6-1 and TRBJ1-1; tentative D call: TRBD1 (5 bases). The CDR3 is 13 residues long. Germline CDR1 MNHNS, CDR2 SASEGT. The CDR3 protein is CAHTRGVATEAFF. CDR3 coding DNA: TGTGCGCACACTCGGGGGGTGGCCACTGAAGCTTTCTTT.

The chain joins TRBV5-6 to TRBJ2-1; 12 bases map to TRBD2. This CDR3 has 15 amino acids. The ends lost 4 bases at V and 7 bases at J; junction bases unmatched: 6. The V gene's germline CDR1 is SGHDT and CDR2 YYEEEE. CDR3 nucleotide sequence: TGTGCCAGCAGCCCGACTCTAGCGGGAGGGAATGAGCAGTTCTTC. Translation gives CASSPTLAGGNEQFF.

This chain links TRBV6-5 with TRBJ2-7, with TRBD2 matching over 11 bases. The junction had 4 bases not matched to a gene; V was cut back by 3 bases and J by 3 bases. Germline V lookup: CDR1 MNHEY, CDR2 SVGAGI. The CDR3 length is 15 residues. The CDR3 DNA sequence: TGTGCCAGCAGTTATAGACTAGCGGGATTCTACGAGCAGTACTTC. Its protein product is CASSYRLAGFYEQYF.

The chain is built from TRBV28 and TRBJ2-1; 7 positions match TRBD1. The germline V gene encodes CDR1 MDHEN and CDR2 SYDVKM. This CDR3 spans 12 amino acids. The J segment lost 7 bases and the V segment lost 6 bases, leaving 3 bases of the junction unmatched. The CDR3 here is CASRKTGNEQFF. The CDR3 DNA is TGTGCCAGCAGGAAGACAGGGAATGAGCAGTTCTTC.

The CDR3 coding sequence is TGTGCCAGCAGACTCAGGGTTTTGGTGACCCAGTACTTC. This translates into CASRLRVLVTQYF. The J gene is TRBJ2-5, the V gene TRBV2; possibly TRBD1 for D (5 bases). This CDR3 region has 13 residues. The V end was cut by 6 bases, the J end by 7 bases, with 15 bases between. Germline assignment: CDR1 SNHLY and CDR2 FYNNEI.

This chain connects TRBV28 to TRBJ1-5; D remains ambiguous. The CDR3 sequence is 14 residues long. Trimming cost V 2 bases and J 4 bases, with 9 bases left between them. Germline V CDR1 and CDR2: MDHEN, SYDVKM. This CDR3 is CASSLLGKNQPQHF. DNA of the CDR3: TGTGCCAGCAGTTTACTGGGCAAAAATCAGCCCCAGCATTTT. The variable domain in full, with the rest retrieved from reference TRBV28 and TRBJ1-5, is DVKVTQSSRYLVKRTGEKVFLECVQDMDHENMFWYRQDPGLGLRLIYFSYDVKMKEKGDIPEGYSVSREKKERFSLILESASTNQTSMYLCASSLLGKNQPQHFGDGTRLSIL.

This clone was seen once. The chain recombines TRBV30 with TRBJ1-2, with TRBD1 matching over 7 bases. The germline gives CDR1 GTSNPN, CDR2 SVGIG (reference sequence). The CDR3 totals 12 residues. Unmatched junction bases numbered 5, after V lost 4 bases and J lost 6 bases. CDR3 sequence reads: CAWTGGENGYTF. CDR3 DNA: TGTGCCTGGACAGGGGGAGAGAATGGCTACACCTTC.

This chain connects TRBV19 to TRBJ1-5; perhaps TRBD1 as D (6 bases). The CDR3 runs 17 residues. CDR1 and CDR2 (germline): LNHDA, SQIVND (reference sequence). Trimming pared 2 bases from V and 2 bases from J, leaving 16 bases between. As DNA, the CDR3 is TGTGCCAGTAGTATATTCGGGGGGCAGTTAGGCAATCAGCCCCAGCATTTT. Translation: CASSIFGGQLGNQPQHF.

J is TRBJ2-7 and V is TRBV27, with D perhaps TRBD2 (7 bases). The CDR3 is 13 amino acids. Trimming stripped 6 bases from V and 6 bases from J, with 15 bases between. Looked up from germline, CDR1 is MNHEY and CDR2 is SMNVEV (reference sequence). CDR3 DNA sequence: TGTGCCAGCAGCCCCGGGGGGCCCCGCGAGCAGTACTTC. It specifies CASSPGGPREQYF.

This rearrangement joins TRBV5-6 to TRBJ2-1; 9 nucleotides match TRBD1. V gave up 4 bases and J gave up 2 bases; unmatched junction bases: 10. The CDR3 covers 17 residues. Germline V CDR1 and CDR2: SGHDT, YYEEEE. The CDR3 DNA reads TGTGCCAGCAGCCCCTACACTCGACAGGGGGCCTACAATGAGCAGTTCTTC. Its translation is CASSPYTRQGAYNEQFF.

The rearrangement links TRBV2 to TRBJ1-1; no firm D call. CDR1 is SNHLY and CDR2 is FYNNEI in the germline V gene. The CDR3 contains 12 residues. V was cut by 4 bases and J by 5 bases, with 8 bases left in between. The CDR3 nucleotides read TGTGCCAGCAGTGGCGCGGTAACTGAAGCTTTCTTT. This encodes CASSGAVTEAFF.

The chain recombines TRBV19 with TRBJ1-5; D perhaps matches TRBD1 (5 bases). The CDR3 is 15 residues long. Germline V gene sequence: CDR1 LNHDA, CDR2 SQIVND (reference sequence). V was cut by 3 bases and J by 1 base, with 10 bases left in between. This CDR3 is CASSIKGLSNQPQHF. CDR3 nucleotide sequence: TGTGCCAGTAGTATTAAGGGGCTCAGCAATCAGCCCCAGCATTTT.

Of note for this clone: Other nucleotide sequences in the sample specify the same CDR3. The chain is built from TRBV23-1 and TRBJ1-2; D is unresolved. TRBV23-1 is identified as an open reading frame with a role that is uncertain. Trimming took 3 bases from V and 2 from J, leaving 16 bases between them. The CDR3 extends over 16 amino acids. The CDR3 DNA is TGCGCCAGCAGTCAGACGGAGGTTCCGACCAACTATGGCTACACCTTC. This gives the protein CASSQTEVPTNYGYTF.

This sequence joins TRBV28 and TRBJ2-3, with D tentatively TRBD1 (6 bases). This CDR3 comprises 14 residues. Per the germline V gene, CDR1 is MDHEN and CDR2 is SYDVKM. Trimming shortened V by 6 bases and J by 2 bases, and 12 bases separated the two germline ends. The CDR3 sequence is CASSSRTATDTQYF. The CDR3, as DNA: TGTGCCAGCAGCTCCCGGACAGCCACAGATACGCAGTATTTT.

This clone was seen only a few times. The CDR3 sequence: CASSSRTGEVEQFF. The CDR3 DNA follows: TGCGCCAGCAGCTCCCGGACAGGGGAGGTTGAGCAGTTCTTC. V is TRBV4-1 and J is TRBJ2-1, with 9 bases lining up with TRBD1. The CDR3 runs 14 residues. CDR1 is MGHRA, CDR2 YSYEKL, per germline. V trimming: 5 bases; J trimming: 9 bases; junction bases outside the gene matches: 8.

The CDR3 DNA follows: TGTGCCAGCAGCGTAGGAGGGAGTCTTACCTACGAGCAGTACTTC. This codes for CASSVGGSLTYEQYF. The chain combines TRBV9 with TRBJ2-7; perhaps TRBD2 as D (5 bases). Per the germline V gene, CDR1 is SGDLS and CDR2 is YYNGEE. V was trimmed by 0 bases and J by 2 bases, leaving 12 bases between them. This CDR3 comprises 15 residues.

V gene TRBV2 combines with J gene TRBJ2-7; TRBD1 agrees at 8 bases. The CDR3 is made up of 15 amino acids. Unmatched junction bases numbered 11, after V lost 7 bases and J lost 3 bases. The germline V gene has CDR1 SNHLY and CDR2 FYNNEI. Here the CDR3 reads CASKASTGTGYEQYF. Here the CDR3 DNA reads TGTGCCAGCAAAGCTAGTACCGGGACAGGCTACGAGCAGTACTTC.

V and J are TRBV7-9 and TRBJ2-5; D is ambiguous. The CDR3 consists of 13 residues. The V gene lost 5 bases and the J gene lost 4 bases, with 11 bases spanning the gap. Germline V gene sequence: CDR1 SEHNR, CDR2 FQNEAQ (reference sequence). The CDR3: CASSRTTRETQYF. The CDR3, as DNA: TGTGCCAGCAGCCGAACGACTCGAGAGACCCAGTACTTC.

As DNA, the CDR3 is TGTGCCACCAGCAGAGATCGGGGACTAGCGGCGGATGAGCAGTTCTTC. Amino acid sequence: CATSRDRGLAADEQFF. J is TRBJ2-1 and V is TRBV15; 11 nucleotides line up with TRBD2. CDR3 length equals 16 residues. J lost 8 bases, V lost 0 bases, and 6 bases had no gene match. Germline V gives CDR1 LNHNV, CDR2 YYDKDF (reference sequence). The whole variable domain, remainder taken from reference TRBV15 and TRBJ2-1, is DAMVIQNPRYQVTQFGKPVTLSCSQTLNHNVMYWYQQKSSQAPKLLFHYYDKDFNNEADTPDNFQSRRPNTSFCFLDIRSPGLGDTAMYLCATSRDRGLAADEQFFGPGTRLTVL.

The chain's CDR3 is CASLGGYGSYNEQFF. In DNA, the CDR3 is TGTGCCAGCCTCGGGGGTTATGGCTCCTACAATGAGCAGTTCTTC. The chain has TRBV27 and TRBJ2-1; TRBD2 might be the D (6 bases). CDR3 length: 15 amino acids. The ends were cut back, 8 bases at V and 0 bases at J, with 14 bases in the middle. Germline lookup yields CDR1 MNHEY and CDR2 SMNVEV (reference sequence).

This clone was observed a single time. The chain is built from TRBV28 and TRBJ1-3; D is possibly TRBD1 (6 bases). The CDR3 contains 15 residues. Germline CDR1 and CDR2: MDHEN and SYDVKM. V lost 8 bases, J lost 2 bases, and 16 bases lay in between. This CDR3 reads CASVRGIVAGNTIYF. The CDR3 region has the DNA TGTGCCAGCGTCAGGGGTATAGTGGCTGGAAACACCATATATTTT.

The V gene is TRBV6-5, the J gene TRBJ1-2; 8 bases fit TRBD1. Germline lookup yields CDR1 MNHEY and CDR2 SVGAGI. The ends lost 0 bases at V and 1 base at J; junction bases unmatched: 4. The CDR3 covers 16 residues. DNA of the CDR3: TGTGCCAGCAGTTACTCGTGGGACAGGCTTAACTATGGCTACACCTTC. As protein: CASSYSWDRLNYGYTF.

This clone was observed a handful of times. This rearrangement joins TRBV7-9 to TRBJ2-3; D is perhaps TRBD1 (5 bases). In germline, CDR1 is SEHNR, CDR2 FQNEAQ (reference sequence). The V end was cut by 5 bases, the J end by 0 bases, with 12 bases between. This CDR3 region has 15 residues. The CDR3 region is CASSPQGSSTDTQYF. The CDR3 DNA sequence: TGTGCCAGCAGCCCGCAGGGATCTAGCACAGATACGCAGTATTTT.